This TCR beta chain derives from a study of Graves' ophthalmopathy and Graves' hyperthyroidism. Using RNA transcripts, the TCR beta CDR3 regions were amplified. Scientists carried out first-round RT-PCR using HTBI primers and then a second-round multiplex PCR. TCRdb re-analysed the multiplex PCR reads in MiXCR, keeping a single row per CDR3 protein. The repertoire consists of hundreds of thousands of distinct CDR3 sequences, with about two fifths occurring once and the leading ten covering more than 2.5%. V was clipped by 3 bases and J by 8 bases, with 20 bases between them. CDR1 and CDR2 from the germline V gene are SGHRS and YFSETQ. The CDR3 totals 16 residues. This clonotype was seen at least ten times.

The sequenced material came from peripheral blood. V is TRBV5-1 and J is TRBJ1-4; no clear D gene. This TCR derives from an adult man with Graves' ophthalmopathy. The CDR3 coding sequence is TGCGCCAGCAGCTCCCGATCGGGATTGGGTTTGGAAAAACTGTTTTTT. Encoded protein: CASSSRSGLGLEKLFF.